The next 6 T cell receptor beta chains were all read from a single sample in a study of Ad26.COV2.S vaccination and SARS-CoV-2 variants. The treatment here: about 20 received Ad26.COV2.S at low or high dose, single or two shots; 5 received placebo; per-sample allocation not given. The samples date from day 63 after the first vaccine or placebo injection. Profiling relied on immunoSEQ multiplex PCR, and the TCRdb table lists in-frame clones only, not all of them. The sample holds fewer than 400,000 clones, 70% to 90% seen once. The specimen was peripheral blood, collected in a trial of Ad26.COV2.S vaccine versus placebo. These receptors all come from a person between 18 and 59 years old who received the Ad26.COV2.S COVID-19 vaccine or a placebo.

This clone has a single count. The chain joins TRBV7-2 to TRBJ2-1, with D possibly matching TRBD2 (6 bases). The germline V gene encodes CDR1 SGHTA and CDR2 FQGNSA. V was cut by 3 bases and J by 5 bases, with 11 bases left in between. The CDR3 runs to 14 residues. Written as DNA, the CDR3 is TGTGCCAGCAGCTTTTCCCGGGGGAACAATGAGCAGTTCTTC. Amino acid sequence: CASSFSRGNNEQFF.

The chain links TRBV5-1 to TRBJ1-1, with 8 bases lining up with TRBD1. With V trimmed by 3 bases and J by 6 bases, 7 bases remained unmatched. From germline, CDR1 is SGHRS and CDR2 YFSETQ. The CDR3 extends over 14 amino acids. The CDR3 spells CASSSDRGYAEAFF. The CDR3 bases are TGCGCCAGCAGCTCCGACAGGGGTTATGCTGAAGCTTTCTTT.

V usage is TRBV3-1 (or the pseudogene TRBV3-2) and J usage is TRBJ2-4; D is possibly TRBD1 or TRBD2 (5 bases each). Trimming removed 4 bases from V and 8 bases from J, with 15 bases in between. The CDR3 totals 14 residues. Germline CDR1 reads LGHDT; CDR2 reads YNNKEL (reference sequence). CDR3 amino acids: CASSPSLGVDIQYF. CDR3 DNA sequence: TGTGCCAGCAGCCCGAGTCTGGGGGTTGACATTCAGTACTTC.

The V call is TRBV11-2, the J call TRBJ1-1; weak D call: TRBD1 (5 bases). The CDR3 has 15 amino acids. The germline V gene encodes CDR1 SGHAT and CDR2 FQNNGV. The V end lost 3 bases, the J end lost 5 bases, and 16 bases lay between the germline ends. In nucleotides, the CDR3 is TGTGCCAGCAGCTTTACTTCAGGGTTTGGTACTGAAGCTTTCTTT. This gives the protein CASSFTSGFGTEAFF. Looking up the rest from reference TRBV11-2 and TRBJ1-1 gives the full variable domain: EAGVAQSPRYKIIEKRQSVAFWCNPISGHATLYWYQQILGQGPKLLIQFQNNGVVDDSQLPKDRFSAERLKGVDSTLKIQPAKLEDSAVYLCASSFTSGFGTEAFFGQGTRLTVV.

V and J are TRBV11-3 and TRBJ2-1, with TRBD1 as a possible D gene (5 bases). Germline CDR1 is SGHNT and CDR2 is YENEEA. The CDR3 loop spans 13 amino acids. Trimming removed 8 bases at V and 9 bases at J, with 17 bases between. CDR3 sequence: CASSRQFEREQFF. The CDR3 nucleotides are TGTGCCAGCTCGCGACAGTTCGAACGTGAGCAGTTCTTC.

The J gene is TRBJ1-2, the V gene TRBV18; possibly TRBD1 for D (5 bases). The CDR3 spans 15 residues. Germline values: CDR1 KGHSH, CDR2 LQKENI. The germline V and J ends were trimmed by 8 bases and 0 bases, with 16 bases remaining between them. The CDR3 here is CASTGPVRANYGYTF. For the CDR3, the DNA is TGTGCCAGCACAGGACCCGTTAGGGCTAACTATGGCTACACCTTC. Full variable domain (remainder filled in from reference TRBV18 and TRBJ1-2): NAGVMQNPRHLVRRRGQEARLRCSPMKGHSHVYWYRQLPEEGLKFMVYLQKENIIDESGMPKERFSAEFPKEGPSILRIQQVVRGDSAAYFCASTGPVRANYGYTFGSGTRLTVV.